This T cell receptor beta chain was sequenced for a study of vaccination and CD4 T cells after COVID-19. The germline V and J ends were trimmed by 2 bases and 8 bases, with 13 bases remaining between them. There are 14 residues in the CDR3. Notes on this clonotype: Its antigen is unknown.

As for treatment: roughly 10-day PBMC culture with coronavirus spike peptide pools or control peptides (ViraFEST assay). Once obtained from cultured CD4+ T cells, the DNA was sequenced using the Oncomine TCR Beta short-read assay. A single record per CDR3 protein comes from TCRdb applying MiXCR to the PCR reads. The data show 15,000 to 20,000 distinct CDR3 sequences, around 44% seen once. The V gene is TRBV12-3 or TRBV12-4, the J gene TRBJ2-1; D possibly corresponds to TRBD1 (5 bases). The clonotype was recovered from a human donor who had recovered from COVID-19. Sequencing was performed on CD4+ T cells from blood, cultured in vitro, taken after SARS-CoV-2 vaccination. CDR3 sequence (DNA): TGTGCCAGCAGTTTAAGAAGGGGTAATCATGAGCAGTTCTTC. As protein: CASSLRRGNHEQFF.